This T cell receptor (beta chain) was identified in a study of T-cell memory formation after mild COVID-19. As for the study in general: Most TCR clusters belonged to a single donor.

The CDR3 totals 11 residues. CDR1 and CDR2 (germline): SNHLY, FYNNEI. Trimming left V 6 bases short and J 1 base short, with 4 bases between. MiXCR, applied by TCRdb to the 5' RACE reads, yields one record per CDR3 protein. The table records about 560,000 distinct CDR3 sequences, roughly 22% of them present only once. The table lists this clonotype with a few counts. The receptor's source is an adult woman who had mild COVID-19 (a few samples of this study predate the infection). Cell type and time point are not known. The specimen sequenced was PBMCs or a T cell subset sorted from them (not recorded which). The gene calls are TRBV2 and TRBJ2-7; D is undetermined. CDR3 DNA: TGTGCCAGCAGGTTATCCTACGAGCAGTACTTC. Translated, it gives CASRLSYEQYF.